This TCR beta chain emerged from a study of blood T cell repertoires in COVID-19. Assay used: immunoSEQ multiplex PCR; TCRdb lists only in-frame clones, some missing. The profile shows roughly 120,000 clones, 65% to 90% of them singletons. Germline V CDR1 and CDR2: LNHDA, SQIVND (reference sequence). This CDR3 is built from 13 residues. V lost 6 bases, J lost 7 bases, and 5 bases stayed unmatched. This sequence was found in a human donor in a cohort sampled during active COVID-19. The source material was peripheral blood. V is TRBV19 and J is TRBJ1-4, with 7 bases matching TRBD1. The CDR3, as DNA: TGTGCCAGTAGCCCCGACAGGGCTGAAAAACTGTTTTTT. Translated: CASSPDRAEKLFF. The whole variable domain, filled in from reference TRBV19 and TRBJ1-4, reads DGGITQSPKYLFRKEGQNVTLSCEQNLNHDAMYWYRQDPGQGLRLIYYSQIVNDFQKGDIAEGYSVSREKKESFPLTVTSAQKNPTAFYLCASSPDRAEKLFFGSGTQLSVL.